This entry lists 22 T cell receptor beta chains sequenced from one sample in a study of patients and donors after allogeneic stem cell transplantation. MiXCR, run by TCRdb on the RT-PCR reads, gives a single entry per CDR3 protein. The table records over 400,000 distinct CDR3 sequences, roughly 17% of them present only once. Sequencing was carried out using blood, either unsorted or a sorted T cell fraction (not recorded which). The receptors derive from a human donor who was either an allogeneic HSCT recipient or a stem cell or donor lymphocyte infusion donor (not recorded which). It is not recorded whose cells these are; they may come from a transplant donor.

This chain joins TRBV2 and TRBJ2-3, with 11 bases that match TRBD2. The CDR3 covers 12 residues. Per the germline V gene, CDR1 is SNHLY and CDR2 is FYNNEI. V was clipped by 6 bases and J by 9 bases; unmatched bases: 2. The CDR3 sequence is CASRVAGGTQYF. In DNA form, the CDR3 reads TGTGCCAGCAGGGTAGCGGGAGGGACGCAGTATTTT.

The V and J genes are TRBV4-1 and TRBJ1-2, with D hard to call. CDR3 length: 14 amino acids. From germline, CDR1 is MGHRA and CDR2 YSYEKL. Trimming removed 2 bases from V and 2 bases from J, with 9 bases in between. CDR3 loop: CASSQPGMNYGYTF. The CDR3 nucleotides read TGCGCCAGCAGCCAACCGGGAATGAACTATGGCTACACCTTC.

The count of this clonotype is one. This chain links TRBV2 with TRBJ2-7; 8 nucleotides align to TRBD1. This CDR3 has 13 amino acids. In germline, CDR1 is SNHLY, CDR2 FYNNEI. The J segment lost 6 bases and the V segment lost 6 bases, leaving 7 bases of the junction unmatched. In nucleotides, the CDR3 is TGTGCCAGCAGGAGACAGGGGCGCGGCGAGCAGTACTTC. Protein sequence: CASRRQGRGEQYF.

This clonotype showed up just a few times. The V gene is TRBV20-1, the J gene TRBJ1-1; D call uncertain. Germline CDR1 and CDR2: DFQATT and SNEGSKA (reference sequence). V lost 5 bases and J lost 0, with 10 bases in between. The CDR3 covers 13 residues. The DNA of the CDR3 is TGCAGTGCTCCTCGGACCGTGAACACTGAAGCTTTCTTT. Protein sequence: CSAPRTVNTEAFF.

This chain joins TRBV20-1 and TRBJ2-1, with TRBD2 matching 11 bases. Germline CDR1 DFQATT, CDR2 SNEGSKA (reference sequence). V lost 5 bases, J lost 5 bases, and 11 bases stayed unmatched. This CDR3 has 16 amino acids. The CDR3 protein is CSASGMTSGTDNEQFF. The CDR3 DNA reads TGCAGTGCTTCCGGAATGACTAGCGGGACAGACAATGAGCAGTTCTTC.

In its sample, this clonotype was seen many times. The chain carries TRBV5-1 and TRBJ2-3, with 9 bases aligning to TRBD1. The V and J ends lost 0 bases and 2 bases, in that order; junction bases with no gene match: 4. Germline V CDR1 and CDR2: SGHRS, YFSETQ. This CDR3 contains 16 residues. The CDR3 region is CASSLGGTGNTDTQYF. The CDR3, as DNA: TGCGCCAGCAGCTTGGGGGGGACAGGGAACACAGATACGCAGTATTTT.

This clonotype was detected only a few times. The V call is TRBV4-3, the J call TRBJ2-2; D is ambiguous. Trimming removed 4 bases at V and 5 bases at J, with 8 bases between. CDR1 is LGHNA, CDR2 YSLEER, per germline. The CDR3 spans 13 residues. CDR3 nucleotide sequence: TGCGCCAGCAGCCGAAACCCGACCGGGGAGCTGTTTTTT. It yields the protein CASSRNPTGELFF.

There are a few counts of this clonotype. The rearrangement joins TRBV20-1 to TRBJ1-4; possibly TRBD1 for D (5 bases). The CDR3 covers 13 residues. Trimming removed 1 base from V and 4 bases from J, with 7 bases in between. Per the germline V gene, CDR1 is DFQATT and CDR2 is SNEGSKA (reference sequence). The CDR3 region is CSARVQVNEKLFF. The CDR3, as DNA: TGCAGTGCTAGAGTACAGGTTAATGAAAAACTGTTTTTT.

In this sample, this clonotype turned up many times. The J gene is TRBJ1-2, the V gene TRBV12-3 or TRBV12-4; TRBD1 might be the D (5 bases). The CDR3 is made up of 12 amino acids. V shed 5 bases and J shed 6 bases, with 10 bases lying between them. CDR3 residues: CASSDPGNGYTF. As DNA, the CDR3 is TGTGCCAGCAGTGACCCAGGGAATGGCTACACCTTC.

The genes are TRBV25-1 and TRBJ2-1; 15 nucleotides line up with TRBD2. V trimming: 8 bases; J trimming: 2 bases; junction bases outside the gene matches: 7. The CDR3 is made up of 17 amino acids. Germline V gene sequence: CDR1 MGHDK, CDR2 SYGVNS. The CDR3 DNA reads TGTGCCAGCTTGGGACTAGCGGGAGGCCCAACCTACAATGAGCAGTTCTTC. Translation gives CASLGLAGGPTYNEQFF.

The rearrangement joins TRBV20-1 to TRBJ1-5; a weak D match, TRBD1 (6 bases). Trimming pared 6 bases from V and 3 bases from J, leaving 15 bases between. This CDR3 has 14 residues. Germline V gene lookup returns CDR1 DFQATT and CDR2 SNEGSKA (reference sequence). The CDR3 DNA is TGCAGTGCAGGCGACAGGAAACCCAATCAGCCCCAGCATTTT. Amino acid sequence: CSAGDRKPNQPQHF.

This clonotype has at least ten counts. The rearrangement joins TRBV29-1 to TRBJ1-1; 7 nucleotides match TRBD1. Germline-derived CDR1 and CDR2 are SQVTM and ANQGSEA. The CDR3 runs to 12 residues. The J segment lost 4 bases and the V segment lost 6 bases, leaving 5 bases of the junction unmatched. CDR3 sequence reads: CSVLQGFTEAFF. The CDR3 coding sequence is TGCAGCGTACTACAGGGGTTCACTGAAGCTTTCTTT.

The genes are TRBV11-1 and TRBJ2-1; D may match TRBD1 or TRBD2 (5 bases each). Trimming cost V 4 bases and J 0 bases, with 19 bases left between them. This CDR3 has 18 residues. Per germline, CDR1 SGHAT and CDR2 FQDESV (reference sequence). The DNA of the CDR3 is TGTGCCAGCAGCTCCCCCAGAAGGGGACGAAGCTCCTACAATGAGCAGTTCTTC. Protein product: CASSSPRRGRSSYNEQFF. The whole variable domain, filled in from reference TRBV11-1 and TRBJ2-1, reads EAEVAQSPRYKITEKSQAVAFWCDPISGHATLYWYRQILGQGPELLVQFQDESVVDDSQLPKDRFSAERLKGVDSTLKIQPAELGDSAMYLCASSSPRRGRSSYNEQFFGPGTRLTVL.

This clonotype has a handful of counts. The chain joins TRBV29-1 to TRBJ1-1; TRBD1 is a possible D gene (5 bases). Deletions cut 5 bases from V and 0 bases from J, with 10 bases between. The CDR3 is 13 amino acids. Germline V gene sequence: CDR1 SQVTM, CDR2 ANQGSEA. CDR3 amino acids: CSVQGRMNTEAFF. The DNA of the CDR3 is TGCAGCGTTCAGGGAAGAATGAACACTGAAGCTTTCTTT. The variable domain in full, completed from reference TRBV29-1 and TRBJ1-1, reads SAVISQKPSRDICQRGTSLTIQCQVDSQVTMMFWYRQQPGQSLTLIATANQGSEATYESGFVIDKFPISRPNLTFSTLTVSNMSPEDSSIYLCSVQGRMNTEAFFGQGTRLTVV.

The V and J genes are TRBV29-1 and TRBJ2-3; possibly TRBD1 or TRBD2 for D (5 bases each). CDR1 and CDR2 (germline): SQVTM, ANQGSEA. This CDR3 comprises 12 residues. The V and J ends lost 8 bases and 4 bases respectively, with 13 bases between them. Here the CDR3 reads CSIGTGPDTQYF. The CDR3 region has the DNA TGCAGCATAGGGACGGGGCCAGATACGCAGTATTTT.

There are a few counts of this clonotype. The chain recombines TRBV5-1 with TRBJ2-1, with no clear D. This CDR3 comprises 14 residues. In germline, CDR1 is SGHRS, CDR2 YFSETQ. Trimming shortened V by 1 base and J by 7 bases, and 12 bases separated the two germline ends. The chain's CDR3 is CASSLSGVVNEQFF. The CDR3 DNA is TGCGCCAGCAGCTTGAGTGGCGTGGTGAATGAGCAGTTCTTC.

This clonotype was recorded at least ten times. This sequence joins TRBV2 and TRBJ2-7; 7 bases map to TRBD1. The CDR3 is made up of 14 amino acids. V was clipped by 8 bases and J by 6 bases; unmatched bases: 13. CDR1 SNHLY and CDR2 FYNNEI come from the germline V gene. CDR3 nucleotide sequence: TGTGCCAGCCTTTGGGACCCTAGACAGGGCGAGCAGTACTTC. As protein: CASLWDPRQGEQYF.

The chain uses TRBV6-1 and TRBJ1-3; TRBD1 might be the D (5 bases). Looked up from germline, CDR1 is MNHNS and CDR2 is SASEGT. The CDR3 is 14 residues long. V lost 6 bases, J lost 4 bases, and 13 bases lay in between. The CDR3 DNA follows: TGTGCCAGCAGACCCAGACAGAAAGGAAACACCATATATTTT. As protein: CASRPRQKGNTIYF.

This clonotype was counted a few times. V usage is TRBV4-1 and J usage is TRBJ1-3; D is undetermined. The CDR3 loop spans 18 amino acids. The V gene's germline CDR1 is MGHRA and CDR2 YSYEKL. V shed 0 bases and J shed 4 bases, with 19 bases lying between them. The CDR3 loop is CASSQDLTVYSPGNTIYF. The CDR3 nucleotides read TGCGCCAGCAGCCAAGATTTGACCGTATACTCCCCCGGAAACACCATATATTTT.

The table lists this clonotype with a few counts. The chain joins TRBV6-2 or TRBV6-3 to TRBJ1-3; D remains unclear. V was cut by 2 bases and J by 2 bases, with 25 bases left in between. Germline CDR1 reads MNHEY; CDR2 reads SVGEGT. The CDR3 extends over 20 amino acids. The CDR3, as DNA: TGTGCCAGCAGTTACCTCGGTACCGGGAAGGGTCTAGTAGCTGGAAACACCATATATTTT. Translation gives CASSYLGTGKGLVAGNTIYF.

The chain uses TRBV3-1 and TRBJ2-1; D is possibly TRBD1 or TRBD2 (5 bases each). The V gene's germline CDR1 is LGHDT and CDR2 YNNKEL (reference sequence). This CDR3 spans 12 amino acids. Trimming stripped 4 bases from V and 5 bases from J, with 6 bases between. The CDR3 DNA follows: TGTGCCAGCAGCCGGGACCACAATGAGCAGTTCTTC. Translated: CASSRDHNEQFF.

In this sample, this clonotype turned up a few times. The V call is TRBV7-9, the J call TRBJ2-7; D unclear. CDR3 length equals 13 residues. The germline V gene encodes CDR1 SEHNR and CDR2 FQNEAQ (reference sequence). V lost 3 bases, J lost 7 bases, and 13 bases lay in between. The CDR3 region is CASSFRLPGEQYF. In nucleotides, the CDR3 is TGTGCCAGCAGCTTCCGACTTCCCGGTGAGCAGTACTTC. The variable domain in full, with the rest retrieved from reference TRBV7-9 and TRBJ2-7, is DTGVSQNPRHKITKRGQNVTFRCDPISEHNRLYWYRQTLGQGPEFLTYFQNEAQLEKSRLLSDRFSAERPKGSFSTLEIQRTEQGDSAMYLCASSFRLPGEQYFGPGTRLTVT.